Presented here are 25 T cell receptor beta chains from one specimen sequenced in a study of cytomegalovirus exposure and HLA in healthy donors. 13 Jbeta primers and 60 Vbeta primers were used for the PCR. Assay used: immunoSEQ multiplex PCR; TCRdb lists only in-frame clones, some missing. The table lists around 200,000 clones, about 84% of them singletons, with 3% to 4% in the top ten. Sequenced: PBMCs. The receptors originated from a man over 45 in good health and CMV-seronegative.

This chain connects TRBV9 to TRBJ2-3; D may be TRBD1 (6 bases). Germline-derived CDR1 and CDR2 are SGDLS and YYNGEE. The CDR3 loop spans 15 amino acids. Trimming pared 0 bases from V and 2 bases from J, leaving 10 bases between. The CDR3 region has the DNA TGTGCCAGCAGCGTAGCAGGGGCTCTCACAGATACGCAGTATTTT. Amino acids: CASSVAGALTDTQYF. Full variable domain (rest looked up from reference TRBV9 and TRBJ2-3): DSGVTQTPKHLITATGQRVTLRCSPRSGDLSVYWYQQSLDQGLQFLIQYYNGEERAKGNILERFSAQQFPDLHSELNLSSLELGDSALYFCASSVAGALTDTQYFGPGTRLTVL.

V and J are TRBV13 and TRBJ2-7, with 10 bases aligning to TRBD1. V gave up 8 bases and J gave up 6 bases; unmatched junction bases: 10. Germline assignment: CDR1 PRHDT and CDR2 FYEKMQ (reference sequence). CDR3 length: 14 residues. CDR3 DNA sequence: TGTGCCAGCGGCAGGCGGACAGGGGGGGGCGAGCAGTACTTC. Translated, it gives CASGRRTGGGEQYF.

The V and J genes are TRBV6-6 and TRBJ1-4, with 7 bases identical to TRBD1. With 6 bases clipped from V and 6 bases from J, the junction kept 4 bases outside the gene matches. Germline CDR1 reads MNHNY; CDR2 reads SVGAGI (reference sequence). This CDR3 spans 13 amino acids. The CDR3 region is CASSPGTDEKLFF. CDR3 DNA sequence: TGTGCCAGCAGCCCCGGGACAGATGAAAAACTGTTTTTT.

The chain has TRBV29-1 and TRBJ2-5; 8 nucleotides align to TRBD2. This CDR3 region has 15 residues. In germline, CDR1 is SQVTM, CDR2 ANQGSEA. The junction had 6 bases not matched to a gene; V was cut back by 0 bases and J by 3 bases. CDR3 amino acids: CSVEDGTRGKETQYF. In DNA, the CDR3 is TGCAGCGTTGAAGATGGGACTAGAGGGAAAGAGACCCAGTACTTC.

The rearrangement links TRBV27 to TRBJ1-2, with 7 bases aligning to TRBD1. This CDR3 comprises 17 residues. Germline lookup yields CDR1 MNHEY and CDR2 SMNVEV (reference sequence). J lost 3 bases, V lost 6 bases, and 16 bases had no gene match. CDR3 in amino acids: CASRTGIGLTSDYGYTF. The DNA of the CDR3 is TGTGCCAGCAGGACAGGGATAGGACTTACCTCCGACTATGGCTACACCTTC.

The CDR3 sequence is CASSFGQGGETQYF. CDR3 DNA sequence: TGTGCCAGCAGCTTCGGACAGGGCGGAGAGACCCAGTACTTC. The chain uses TRBV7-8 and TRBJ2-5, with 8 positions matching TRBD1. The V and J ends lost 3 bases and 4 bases, in that order; junction bases with no gene match: 4. Germline V gives CDR1 SGHVS, CDR2 FQNEAQ. The CDR3 contains 14 residues.

This chain links TRBV6-6 with TRBJ2-7; D perhaps matches TRBD1 (5 bases). V gave up 6 bases and J gave up 4 bases, with 16 bases separating them. Germline CDR1 is MNHNY and CDR2 is SVGAGI (reference sequence). The CDR3 spans 14 residues. CDR3 coding DNA: TGTGCCAGCAGCCTCCCCCAGGGAAAATACGAGCAGTACTTC. This gives the protein CASSLPQGKYEQYF.

The chain uses TRBV9 and TRBJ2-1; TRBD2 aligns across 10 bases. The germline CDR1 and CDR2 sequences are SGDLS and YYNGEE. The CDR3 has 20 amino acids. The V gene end was trimmed by 0 bases and the J gene end by 1 base; junction bases not matched to a gene: 13. In DNA form, the CDR3 reads TGTGCCAGCAGCGTAGGGGGAGGGCTAGCGGGGGTCCCGTCCTACAATGAGCAGTTCTTC. Translating it yields CASSVGGGLAGVPSYNEQFF.

The chain recombines TRBV19 with TRBJ2-7; 9 bases line up with TRBD1. The V gene's germline CDR1 is LNHDA and CDR2 SQIVND (reference sequence). Germline trimming cut 3 bases from V and 4 bases from J; bases unmatched to any gene: 4. The CDR3 length is 14 residues. DNA for the CDR3: TGTGCCAGTAGTATCCGGGACAGGGCTTACGAGCAGTACTTC. Protein product: CASSIRDRAYEQYF.

This chain joins TRBV5-5 and TRBJ2-3, with 12 nucleotides matching TRBD2. The germline V gene has CDR1 SGHKS and CDR2 YYEKEE (reference sequence). There are 16 residues in the CDR3. V shed 1 base, J shed 4 bases, and the junction held 4 bases outside the gene matches. The CDR3 sequence: CASSLRLAGDADTQYF. The DNA for the CDR3 is TGTGCCAGCAGCTTGAGACTAGCGGGGGACGCAGATACGCAGTATTTT. The full variable domain, in which reference TRBV5-5 and TRBJ2-3 provide the parts outside the CDR3, is DAGVTQSPTHLIKTRGQQVTLRCSPISGHKSVSWYQQVLGQGPQFIFQYYEKEERGRGNFPDRFSARQFPNYSSELNVNALLLGDSALYLCASSLRLAGDADTQYFGPGTRLTVL.

The V call is TRBV12-5, the J call TRBJ1-1, with TRBD1 identical over 7 bases. CDR3 size: 12 residues. Trimming at V came to 6 bases and at J to 7 bases, leaving 5 bases not matched to a gene. CDR1 and CDR2 (germline): LGHNT, FRNRAP. CDR3 sequence (DNA): TGTGCTAGTGGGGGGACAGTCTTTGAAGCTTTCTTT. It is translated as CASGGTVFEAFF.

V and J are TRBV7-8 and TRBJ1-6; 9 nucleotides align to TRBD1. The CDR3 spans 21 residues. CDR1 is SGHVS, CDR2 FQNEAQ, per germline. The ends lost 5 bases at V and 0 bases at J; junction bases unmatched: 17. The CDR3 sequence: CASSTSFGAGQGFSYNSPLHF. The CDR3 DNA is TGTGCCAGCAGCACCTCCTTCGGGGCGGGACAGGGATTCTCCTATAATTCACCCCTCCACTTT.

This clone was detected only a few times. The chain is built from TRBV4-3 and TRBJ1-5; 11 positions match TRBD1. This CDR3 region has 15 residues. With V trimmed by 4 bases and J by 5 bases, 4 bases remained unmatched. Germline assignment: CDR1 LGHNA and CDR2 YSLEER. The CDR3 nucleotides read TGCGCCAGCAGCCCAGGGACAGGGGGACATCAGCCCCAGCATTTT. This codes for CASSPGTGGHQPQHF.

CDR3 DNA sequence: TGTGCCAGCATGTCGGGACAGGGAACAAGGGAAGCTTTCTTT. It is translated as CASMSGQGTREAFF. The chain uses TRBV5-5 and TRBJ1-1; 9 bases map to TRBD1. Trimming took 6 bases from V and 8 from J; bases not matched to a gene: 11. This CDR3 contains 14 residues. Germline V gives CDR1 SGHKS, CDR2 YYEKEE (reference sequence).

The chain combines TRBV7-9 with TRBJ2-1, with 10 bases fitting TRBD2. Looked up from germline, CDR1 is SEHNR and CDR2 is FQNEAQ (reference sequence). The CDR3 spans 15 residues. The junction had 7 bases not matched to a gene; V was cut back by 5 bases and J by 6 bases. For the CDR3, the DNA is TGTGCCAGCAGCCTACCGGGACTAGCGTTCAATGAGCAGTTCTTC. Its translation: CASSLPGLAFNEQFF.

The rearrangement uses TRBV6-1 and TRBJ1-2; 7 nucleotides agree with TRBD1. This CDR3 region has 15 residues. The germline V gene encodes CDR1 MNHNS and CDR2 SASEGT. The J segment lost 2 bases and the V segment lost 5 bases, leaving 8 bases of the junction unmatched. The CDR3: CASSTKQGSNYGYTF. CDR3 DNA: TGTGCCAGCAGTACCAAACAGGGGTCGAACTATGGCTACACCTTC.

The chain has TRBV7-8 and TRBJ1-5, with D unresolved. This CDR3 is built from 13 residues. Germline V gene data show CDR1 as SGHVS and CDR2 as FQNEAQ. The V end was cut by 6 bases, the J end by 6 bases, with 12 bases between. This CDR3 reads CASSPSASQPQHF. DNA of the CDR3: TGTGCCAGCAGTCCTAGCGCGAGTCAGCCCCAGCATTTT.

This clone was counted once. The chain has TRBV7-2 and TRBJ2-1, with 11 nucleotides matching TRBD2. The V segment lost 3 bases and the J segment 6 bases; nucleotides outside the gene matches: 7. Germline V gene lookup returns CDR1 SGHTA and CDR2 FQGNSA. This CDR3 has 16 residues. The CDR3 sequence: CASSLLAGGPVNEQFF. The CDR3 DNA reads TGTGCCAGCAGCTTGCTAGCGGGGGGCCCAGTCAATGAGCAGTTCTTC.

This clone was counted between two and nine times. This CDR3 reads CASSLPGGAADTQYF. The DNA of the CDR3 is TGTGCCAGCAGCCTTCCAGGGGGAGCTGCAGATACGCAGTATTTT. This sequence joins TRBV9 and TRBJ2-3, with 7 bases fitting TRBD1. CDR1 and CDR2 (germline): SGDLS, YYNGEE. This CDR3 has 15 amino acids. With V trimmed by 4 bases and J by 4 bases, 9 bases remained unmatched.

The gene calls are TRBV9 and TRBJ2-7; 7 bases align to TRBD1. Trimming at V came to 4 bases and at J to 6 bases, leaving 10 bases not matched to a gene. This CDR3 region has 14 residues. Germline-derived CDR1 and CDR2 are SGDLS and YYNGEE. CDR3 nucleotide sequence: TGTGCCAGCAGCTCGGGACAGCCAGGCCGCGAGCAGTACTTC. Translation: CASSSGQPGREQYF.

The rearrangement links TRBV2 to TRBJ2-3, with TRBD2 matching over 9 bases. This CDR3 region has 14 residues. The junction had 6 bases not matched to a gene; V was cut back by 3 bases and J by 8 bases. Germline V gene data show CDR1 as SNHLY and CDR2 as FYNNEI. The CDR3 DNA follows: TGTGCCAGCAGTGATTCTAGCGGGGTGGGTACGCAGTATTTT. Amino acids: CASSDSSGVGTQYF.

As for this clone: Here the CDR3 omits its conserved ending phenylalanine or tryptophan, so a read error is the likely source. This rearrangement joins TRBV5-1 to TRBJ2-7; TRBD2 agrees at 10 bases. Germline V gene lookup returns CDR1 SGHRS and CDR2 YFSETQ. The CDR3 covers 15 residues. With V trimmed by 0 bases and J by 2 bases, 2 bases remained unmatched. This CDR3 reads CASSLVAGGTYEQYL. CDR3 nucleotide sequence: TGCGCCAGCAGCTTGGTAGCGGGGGGAACCTACGAGCAGTACCTC.

This clone has just a few counts. This chain joins TRBV6-5 and TRBJ2-1; 10 bases are a match to TRBD2. Germline loops: CDR1 MNHEY, CDR2 SVGAGI. J gave up 9 bases and V 0 bases, and 8 bases lay outside the gene matches. The CDR3 is 16 residues long. The CDR3 coding sequence is TGTGCCAGCAGTTACTCGTCGAGCGGGGGGGCCGGTGAGCAGTTCTTC. This codes for CASSYSSSGGAGEQFF.

This rearrangement joins TRBV19 to TRBJ2-3, with TRBD1 matching 12 bases. CDR1 is LNHDA, CDR2 SQIVND, per germline (reference sequence). The length of the CDR3 is 14 residues. The V and J ends lost 10 bases and 4 bases, in that order; junction bases with no gene match: 6. CDR3 sequence reads: CATRDRGRADTQYF. The CDR3 DNA is TGTGCCACCCGGGACAGGGGGCGGGCAGATACGCAGTATTTT. The full variable domain, completed using reference TRBV19 and TRBJ2-3, is DGGITQSPKYLFRKEGQNVTLSCEQNLNHDAMYWYRQDPGQGLRLIYYSQIVNDFQKGDIAEGYSVSREKKESFPLTVTSAQKNPTAFYLCATRDRGRADTQYFGPGTRLTVL.

The chain combines TRBV6-6 with TRBJ1-2, with 10 bases fitting TRBD1. The germline V gene has CDR1 MNHNY and CDR2 SVGAGI (reference sequence). After removal of 6 bases from V and 4 bases from J, the junction contained 8 bases not matched to a gene. The CDR3 length is 15 residues. CDR3 residues: CASRTGTGDFYGYTF. CDR3 bases: TGTGCCAGCAGGACCGGGACAGGGGATTTCTATGGCTACACCTTC.